The 10 T cell receptor beta chains presented below share a single source sample, sequenced in a study of blood T cell repertoires in COVID-19. Repertoires were generated with immunoSEQ multiplex PCR, while TCRdb's copy carries only in-frame clones and drops some. The sample has tens of thousands of clones; 75% to 85% are singletons. Sample: peripheral blood. The receptors originated from a human donor in a cohort sampled during active COVID-19.

The gene calls are TRBV9 and TRBJ2-3; D is undetermined. This CDR3 has 13 residues. The ends were cut back, 2 bases at V and 3 bases at J, with 7 bases in the middle. From germline, CDR1 is SGDLS and CDR2 YYNGEE. CDR3: CASSVYLTDTQYF. The CDR3 coding sequence is TGTGCCAGCAGCGTTTACTTGACAGATACGCAGTATTTT.

This clone was picked up one time. This CDR3 is CASSSGQGNGNTIYF. The CDR3 DNA sequence: TGTGCCAGCAGCTCGGGACAGGGGAACGGAAACACCATATATTTT. The J gene is TRBJ1-3, the V gene TRBV7-9, with 10 bases identical to TRBD1. The ends lost 4 bases at V and 4 bases at J; junction bases unmatched: 4. The CDR3 runs 15 residues. Germline CDR1 and CDR2: SEHNR and FQNEAQ (reference sequence).

In DNA, the CDR3 is TGTGCCAGCAGGGGAGAAGAGCAGTACTTC. Translating it yields CASRGEEQYF. This rearrangement joins TRBV25-1 to TRBJ2-7; possible D gene TRBD2, 5 bases. The CDR3 consists of 10 residues. V was clipped by 6 bases and J by 7 bases, with 7 bases between them. Germline assignment: CDR1 MGHDK and CDR2 SYGVNS.

The chain uses TRBV7-9 and TRBJ1-2, with D possibly being TRBD1 (5 bases). CDR1 is SEHNR and CDR2 is FQNEAQ in the germline V gene (reference sequence). The CDR3 length is 13 residues. Trimming took off 6 bases at V and 4 bases at J, with 12 bases between the two ends. As DNA, the CDR3 is TGTGCCAGCAGTGAGCGGGACCTCTATGGCTACACCTTC. Its translation is CASSERDLYGYTF.

This sequence joins TRBV3-1 (or the pseudogene TRBV3-2) and TRBJ2-3, with 11 bases lining up with TRBD2. The CDR3 runs 14 residues. Germline-derived CDR1 and CDR2 are LGHDT and YNNKEL (reference sequence). The ends lost 4 bases at V and 6 bases at J; junction bases unmatched: 3. This chain's CDR3 is CASSLAGGLDTQYF. The CDR3 DNA reads TGTGCCAGCAGCCTAGCGGGGGGGCTGGATACGCAGTATTTT.

About this clone: A read error may account for a junction end that differs from germline. The chain recombines TRBV27 with TRBJ1-1; D gene uncertain. The CDR3 length is 9 residues. Germline CDR1 is MNHEY and CDR2 is SMNVEV (reference sequence). As DNA, the CDR3 is TGTGCCAGCCTCGGAGACCCCAAGTTT. Encoded protein: CASLGDPKF.

This clone was seen only once. The rearrangement links TRBV12-5 to TRBJ2-7; TRBD1 might be the D (6 bases). V gave up 5 bases and J gave up 2 bases, with 16 bases separating them. The V gene's germline CDR1 is LGHNT and CDR2 FRNRAP. The CDR3 has 15 amino acids. The CDR3 loop reads CASGPGHGTTYEQYF. As DNA, the CDR3 is TGTGCTAGTGGTCCGGGGCATGGGACAACCTACGAGCAGTACTTC.

The chain is built from TRBV15 and TRBJ2-7; 11 bases fit TRBD2. V dropped 2 bases and J dropped 7; count of bases not matched to a gene: 7. Germline V gene lookup returns CDR1 LNHNV and CDR2 YYDKDF (reference sequence). This CDR3 is built from 15 residues. The CDR3 coding sequence is TGTGCCACCAGCAGAATTAGCGGGAGGGCCAAGGAGCAGTACTTC. Amino acid sequence: CATSRISGRAKEQYF.

This clone showed up just a few times. The chain links TRBV2 to TRBJ1-1; no clear D gene. Germline CDR1 and CDR2: SNHLY and FYNNEI. V lost 7 bases and J lost 1, with 16 bases in between. The CDR3 has 15 amino acids. The CDR3 spells CASTSSGGPNTEAFF. The CDR3 DNA reads TGTGCCAGCACCTCTTCGGGAGGGCCGAACACTGAAGCTTTCTTT.

The CDR3 DNA reads TGCAGTGCTAGTGGAGCGGGGGGGCCGATGAGCAATGAGCAGTTCTTC. Its protein is CSASGAGGPMSNEQFF. This chain links TRBV20-1 with TRBJ2-1, with TRBD2 identical over 10 bases. This CDR3 comprises 16 residues. V lost 3 bases and J lost 6; bases outside the gene matches: 11. Germline values: CDR1 DFQATT, CDR2 SNEGSKA (reference sequence).